The source of this T cell receptor beta chain is a study of shared clonotypes between healthy human individuals. Repertoires were generated with immunoSEQ multiplex PCR, while TCRdb's copy carries only in-frame clones and drops some. The sample lists fewer than 1.6 million clones, 98% occurring once. This CDR3 is 12 amino acids long. The ends were cut back, 6 bases at V and 4 bases at J, with 9 bases in the middle. CDR1 and CDR2 (germline): MNHEY, SVGAGI. Study-wide results and caveats: Against clonotypes common to all four donors, non-shared ones had lower generation probabilities.

This clone is a singleton in its sample. Its antigen is still unknown. The sequenced material came from naive CD4+ T cells sorted from blood. Subset reported: CD45RA+ positively selected. The TCR originated in a man aged 30-40 years in good health. The V and J genes are TRBV6-5 and TRBJ1-2; D remains unclear. The CDR3 loop reads CASSLHLYGYTF. The CDR3 nucleotides read TGTGCCAGCAGCCTACATCTCTATGGCTACACCTTC.